The T cell receptor beta chain described here comes from a study of human T cells and chemical hapten exposure. Noted time point: patch test 1, 2 weeks after DPC sensitization. Noted treatment: therapeutic diphenylcyclopropenone sensitization with weekly scalp DPC. Individual cDNA molecules (in the library) carried attached unique molecular identifiers. TCRdb re-called the RACE reads through MiXCR, storing one row per CDR3 protein. This sample has about 340,000 distinct CDR3 sequences, with about 7% found just once. Trimming at V came to 0 bases and at J to 1 base, leaving 6 bases not matched to a gene. CDR1 SGHKS and CDR2 YYEKEE come from the germline V gene (reference sequence). The CDR3 sequence is 17 residues long.

The starting material was whole blood, obtained in connection with sensitization to the hapten diphenylcyclopropenone (DPC). This sequence joins TRBV5-5 and TRBJ2-2; TRBD2 matches 7 bases. The TCR sequence derives from a woman between 18 and 29 years old with alopecia areata. Some clones in this sample may be carry-over from other donors' samples. The CDR3 region is CASSLVWLAVNTGELFF. In nucleotides, the CDR3 is TGTGCCAGCAGCTTGGTGTGGCTAGCGGTGAACACCGGGGAGCTGTTTTTT.